The clone carrying this TCR beta chain has a handful of counts. Its antigen is as yet unknown. Some clones are missing from TCRdb's copy, which holds only in-frame ones; the method was immunoSEQ multiplex PCR. The repertoire consists of around 55,000 clones, with more than 65% occurring once and the leading ten covering roughly 6%. This sample is part of a study of OX40 agonist ivuxolimab in advanced cancers. Regarding the study as a whole: In a subset of nonresponders, normalized T-cell clonal expansion was also low. Specificity for antigen went undetermined in the expanded peripheral T cells.

V was shortened by 2 bases and J by 4 bases, with 9 bases between the two germline ends. The CDR3 covers 13 residues. Per the germline V gene, CDR1 is SGHTA and CDR2 is FQGNSA. The specimen comprised CD4+ or CD8+ T cells sorted from blood, sampled in a trial of the OX40 agonist ivuxolimab. This clonotype was sampled from an adult with an advanced solid tumor such as melanoma, head and neck, liver or kidney cancer. V and J are TRBV7-2 and TRBJ2-7; D is perhaps TRBD1 (6 bases). CDR3 sequence: CASSLNRDYEQYF. DNA for the CDR3: TGTGCCAGCAGCTTAAACAGGGATTACGAGCAGTACTTC.